The T cell receptor beta chain described here comes from a study of T cell responses to AZD1222 COVID-19 vaccine. CDR3 length equals 14 residues. Between the trimmed V and J ends, which lost 3 bases and 11 bases, there was a span of 16 bases. Germline assignment: CDR1 LGHDT and CDR2 YNNKEL (reference sequence). Data came from immunoSEQ multiplex PCR; TCRdb stores just in-frame clones and leaves some out. Among 95,000 to 150,000 clones listed, about 90% were seen once. Sequenced here: peripheral blood, sampled on day 0 of AZD1222 vaccination. The receptor was isolated from an adult in good health. This sequence joins TRBV3-1 (or the pseudogene TRBV3-2) and TRBJ2-2, with TRBD2 as a possible D gene (5 bases). The CDR3 nucleotides read TGTGCCAGCAGCCAGGCAACTAGGATAGGCGAGCTGTTTTTT. Protein product: CASSQATRIGELFF.